The clone carrying this TCR beta chain was seen a few times. Antigen specificity is unknown. These data come from a study of T cells after yellow fever vaccination. Background on the study: Preparation of the low-cell-number fractions used SMART-Seq v4 Ultra Low Input. Study results and caveats: Subsequent booster samples again held most clones from primary vaccination (96% CD4, 85% to 90% CD8). Relatively few clonotypes were ones that appeared in both CD4 and CD8 compartments.

Making TCR cDNA involved 5'RACE template switching, which added UMIs and a universal primer site. TCRdb redid the calling of the 5' RACE reads with MiXCR, one entry per CDR3 protein. The data contain hundreds of thousands of distinct CDR3 sequences, roughly an eighth of them singletons. Germline loops: CDR1 DFQATT, CDR2 SNEGSKA (reference sequence). With 0 bases removed from V and 0 bases from J, the gap between germline ends came to 9 bases. The CDR3 has 15 residues. The material sequenced was PBMCs, taken on the day of the yellow fever booster vaccination. V and J are TRBV20-1 and TRBJ2-1; TRBD2 is a possible D gene (5 bases). The source of this sequence is a young man who received the YFV17D yellow fever vaccine. CDR3 sequence reads: CSARDLGSSYNEQFF. The DNA for the CDR3 is TGCAGTGCTAGAGATCTGGGGAGCTCCTACAATGAGCAGTTCTTC.